These 27 T cell receptor beta chains originate from one sample sequenced in a study of OX40 agonist ivuxolimab in advanced cancers. Only in-frame clones appear in the TCRdb table, and some are missing; sequencing was by immunoSEQ multiplex PCR. The sample consists of just over 95,000 clones, about 85% of them appearing once. Here the sequenced sample was CD4+ or CD8+ T cells sorted from blood, taken in a trial of the OX40 agonist ivuxolimab. These receptors were collected from an adult with an advanced solid tumor such as melanoma, head and neck, liver or kidney cancer.

The rearrangement links TRBV10-1 to TRBJ2-3, with D unresolved. The V and J ends lost 2 bases and 2 bases respectively, with 14 bases between them. CDR3 length: 16 amino acids. CDR1 is WNHNN, CDR2 SYGVQD, per germline (reference sequence). The CDR3 protein is CASSERSAGHTDTQYF. The DNA for the CDR3 is TGCGCCAGCAGTGAGCGGTCGGCAGGTCACACAGATACGCAGTATTTT.

This chain links TRBV6-6 with TRBJ2-7; TRBD2 matches at 7 bases. J was trimmed by 2 bases and V by 2 bases; bases with no gene match: 6. This CDR3 has 15 amino acids. Germline assignment: CDR1 MNHNY and CDR2 SVGAGI (reference sequence). CDR3: CASSYILAPTYEQYF. Here the CDR3 DNA reads TGTGCCAGCAGTTACATACTAGCGCCAACCTACGAGCAGTACTTC.

This clone was counted a single time. V is TRBV20-1 and J is TRBJ2-1; D is ambiguous. CDR3 size: 11 residues. CDR1 is DFQATT and CDR2 is SNEGSKA in the germline V gene (reference sequence). The CDR3: CSGLFYNEQFF. In nucleotides, the CDR3 is TGCAGCGGCCTGTTTTACAATGAGCAGTTCTTC.

The chain joins TRBV5-6 to TRBJ1-2, with 7 nucleotides matching TRBD1. V trimming: 2 bases; J trimming: 4 bases; junction bases outside the gene matches: 8. Germline-derived CDR1 and CDR2 are SGHDT and YYEEEE. This CDR3 comprises 15 residues. CDR3 sequence: CASSFTYRDSYGYTF. CDR3 sequence (DNA): TGTGCCAGCAGCTTCACTTACCGGGACAGCTATGGCTACACCTTC.

The genes are TRBV4-3 and TRBJ1-5; D is undetermined. The CDR3 totals 14 residues. Trimming pared 3 bases from V and 7 bases from J, leaving 13 bases between. CDR1 is LGHNA, CDR2 YSLEER, per germline. DNA for the CDR3: TGCGCCAGCAGCCATACAACAGAGGTCCAGCCCCAGCATTTT. Its protein is CASSHTTEVQPQHF.

This chain links TRBV2 with TRBJ2-2; TRBD1 aligns across 8 bases. Germline V gene data show CDR1 as SNHLY and CDR2 as FYNNEI. V was pared by 4 bases and J by 6 bases, with 10 bases of the junction left unmatched. CDR3 size: 16 residues. The CDR3 bases are TGTGCCAGCAGTGTTACAGGGGGGTCTGATCCCGGGGAGCTGTTTTTT. It codes for CASSVTGGSDPGELFF.

The chain employs TRBV11-3 and TRBJ2-7, with D possibly being TRBD1 (6 bases). Germline CDR1 reads SGHNT; CDR2 reads YENEEA. The CDR3 covers 13 residues. The V end lost 7 bases, the J end lost 5 bases, and 15 bases lay between the germline ends. The CDR3 loop is CASITGSEDEQYF. The CDR3 DNA is TGTGCCAGCATCACAGGGAGCGAAGACGAGCAGTACTTC.

This clone was observed once. The chain carries TRBV9 and TRBJ2-5; TRBD2 agrees at 8 bases. CDR3 length equals 14 residues. Losses at the gene ends were 1 base for V and 4 bases for J; bases not matched to a gene: 3. The germline CDR1 and CDR2 sequences are SGDLS and YYNGEE. CDR3 nucleotides: TGTGCCAGCAGCGTAAACCTAGCGGGAGAGACCCAGTACTTC. It yields the protein CASSVNLAGETQYF.

CDR3 nucleotides: TGTGCCACCGGGACTAGCTCTTTCGGGCAGTACTTC. Its translation is CATGTSSFGQYF. V and J are TRBV15 and TRBJ2-7; 9 bases are shared with TRBD2. V was clipped by 8 bases and J by 9 bases; unmatched bases: 8. CDR3 length equals 12 residues. Germline V gives CDR1 LNHNV, CDR2 YYDKDF (reference sequence).

The chain has TRBV9 and TRBJ2-1, with 9 positions matching TRBD2. V lost 3 bases and J lost 5; bases outside the gene matches: 3. This CDR3 contains 14 residues. Germline CDR1 is SGDLS and CDR2 is YYNGEE. The CDR3 protein is CASSGTSEDNEQFF. CDR3 nucleotide sequence: TGTGCCAGCAGCGGGACTAGCGAGGACAATGAGCAGTTCTTC.

J is TRBJ2-3 and V is TRBV7-2, with a possible D match to TRBD2 (6 bases). V was clipped by 5 bases and J by 5 bases, with 14 bases between them. Germline V CDR1 and CDR2: SGHTA, FQGNSA. The CDR3 is made up of 14 amino acids. The CDR3 region is CASSPGTSLDTQYF. In nucleotides, the CDR3 is TGTGCCAGCAGCCCCGGGACTTCTCTAGATACGCAGTATTTT.

The chain employs TRBV18 and TRBJ1-1, with unresolved D. CDR1 and CDR2 from the germline V gene are KGHSH and LQKENI. CDR3 size: 15 residues. V lost 2 bases and J lost 5, with 15 bases in between. CDR3 bases: TGTGCCAGCTCACCAAGCCGGAGCCTTGAGACTGAAGCTTTCTTT. This codes for CASSPSRSLETEAFF.

This chain uses TRBV5-1 with TRBJ1-1, with D tentatively TRBD1 (5 bases). Trimming took off 4 bases at V and 3 bases at J, with 16 bases between the two ends. This CDR3 region has 15 residues. Germline V CDR1 and CDR2: SGHRS, YFSETQ. This chain's CDR3 is CASSVYTGPDTEAFF. CDR3 in DNA: TGCGCCAGCAGCGTATATACAGGCCCCGACACTGAAGCTTTCTTT.

The gene calls are TRBV6-1 and TRBJ2-3; D is uncertain. V gave up 2 bases and J gave up 0 bases, with 12 bases separating them. This CDR3 spans 16 amino acids. CDR1 is MNHNS and CDR2 is SASEGT in the germline V gene. CDR3 coding DNA: TGTGCCAGCAGTGAATGGGATCCGACTAGCACAGATACGCAGTATTTT. This gives the protein CASSEWDPTSTDTQYF.

The chain combines TRBV4-2 with TRBJ1-1; the D gene is possibly TRBD1 (6 bases). This CDR3 comprises 16 residues. V lost 4 bases to trimming and J lost 5 bases, with 20 bases between them. Germline V lookup: CDR1 LGHNA, CDR2 YNFKEQ. The DNA for the CDR3 is TGTGCCAGCAGCCCCTTAGTACAGGGTGTGGGAACTGAAGCTTTCTTT. Protein product: CASSPLVQGVGTEAFF.

This clone was recorded once. This sequence joins TRBV15 and TRBJ2-3; weak D call: TRBD2 (6 bases). Germline V gene lookup returns CDR1 LNHNV and CDR2 YYDKDF (reference sequence). The germline V and J ends were trimmed by 1 base and 2 bases, with 13 bases remaining between them. This CDR3 is 16 amino acids long. The CDR3 DNA is TGTGCCACCAGCAGAGTGCCGGGAGCCCTCACAGATACGCAGTATTTT. As protein: CATSRVPGALTDTQYF.

This chain joins TRBV28 and TRBJ2-7; TRBD2 is a possible D gene (6 bases). CDR3 length: 14 residues. Germline V gene data show CDR1 as MDHEN and CDR2 as SYDVKM. Deletions cut 2 bases from V and 1 base from J, with 9 bases between. CDR3: CASSLAGRSYEQYF. In DNA, the CDR3 is TGTGCCAGCAGTTTAGCGGGAAGGTCCTACGAGCAGTACTTC.

This clone showed up just once. J is TRBJ2-6 and V is TRBV14, with D perhaps assigned TRBD1 or TRBD2 (5 bases each). Looked up from germline, CDR1 is SGHDN and CDR2 is FVKESK. V was trimmed by 0 bases and J by 0 bases, leaving 9 bases between them. The CDR3 has 17 amino acids. The CDR3 region is CASSQDGGSSGANVLTF. The DNA for the CDR3 is TGTGCCAGCAGCCAAGATGGGGGAAGCTCTGGGGCCAACGTCCTGACTTTC.

The rearrangement links TRBV27 to TRBJ2-7; the match to TRBD2 covers 8 bases. Trimming at V came to 7 bases and at J to 5 bases, leaving 10 bases not matched to a gene. The CDR3 loop spans 14 amino acids. Per the germline V gene, CDR1 is MNHEY and CDR2 is SMNVEV (reference sequence). The CDR3, as DNA: TGTGCCAGCAATATTGGCCGGGAGGGAGACGAGCAGTACTTC. Translation: CASNIGREGDEQYF.

The chain couples TRBV18 to TRBJ1-5; 12 bases are shared with TRBD1. Trimming took 4 bases from V and 7 from J; bases not matched to a gene: 8. This CDR3 comprises 16 residues. Germline assignment: CDR1 KGHSH and CDR2 LQKENI. The CDR3 protein is CASSLGTGGSGQPQHF. The CDR3 bases are TGTGCCAGCTCACTAGGGACAGGGGGCTCCGGGCAGCCCCAGCATTTT. Together with reference TRBV18 and TRBJ1-5, the CDR3 gives the full variable domain: NAGVMQNPRHLVRRRGQEARLRCSPMKGHSHVYWYRQLPEEGLKFMVYLQKENIIDESGMPKERFSAEFPKEGPSILRIQQVVRGDSAAYFCASSLGTGGSGQPQHFGDGTRLSIL.

The V gene is TRBV6-5, the J gene TRBJ2-1; 9 nucleotides align to TRBD2. V lost 5 bases and J lost 8; bases outside the gene matches: 10. This CDR3 region has 15 residues. Germline values: CDR1 MNHEY, CDR2 SVGAGI. CDR3 protein: CASSPGTSLGYEQFF. CDR3 nucleotides: TGTGCCAGCAGTCCTGGGACTAGCTTGGGGTATGAGCAGTTCTTC.

This chain connects TRBV4-1 to TRBJ2-2; D remains ambiguous. This CDR3 is built from 18 residues. Germline V CDR1 and CDR2: MGHRA, YSYEKL. Trimming removed 0 bases at V and 1 base at J, with 15 bases between. CDR3 bases: TGCGCCAGCAGCCAAGATCACGGCAGACACTTGAACACCGGGGAGCTGTTTTTT. Its protein is CASSQDHGRHLNTGELFF.

This chain uses TRBV28 with TRBJ2-3, with 8 bases fitting TRBD1. V trimming: 4 bases; J trimming: 6 bases; junction bases outside the gene matches: 12. From germline, CDR1 is MDHEN and CDR2 SYDVKM. The CDR3 has 16 amino acids. CDR3 residues: CASSSQDREVSDTQYF. The CDR3 DNA follows: TGTGCCAGCAGTTCCCAGGACAGGGAGGTTTCGGATACGCAGTATTTT.

This clone showed up just once. CDR3 in amino acids: CASSIDDSQVQYF. For the CDR3, the DNA is TGTGCCAGTAGTATAGATGACTCCCAAGTCCAGTACTTC. The chain combines TRBV19 with TRBJ2-5, with D hard to call. Germline-derived CDR1 and CDR2 are LNHDA and SQIVND (reference sequence). The CDR3 is 13 amino acids. Trimming stripped 0 bases from V and 10 bases from J, with 12 bases between.

This chain links TRBV28 with TRBJ2-3; D is uncertain. Germline loops: CDR1 MDHEN, CDR2 SYDVKM. V lost 5 bases, J lost 0 bases, and 12 bases lay in between. The CDR3 length is 15 residues. CDR3 in amino acids: CASSLGSSSTDTQYF. The CDR3 coding sequence is TGTGCCAGCAGTCTAGGGTCTTCTAGCACAGATACGCAGTATTTT. Complete variable domain (other parts from reference TRBV28 and TRBJ2-3): DVKVTQSSRYLVKRTGEKVFLECVQDMDHENMFWYRQDPGLGLRLIYFSYDVKMKEKGDIPEGYSVSREKKERFSLILESASTNQTSMYLCASSLGSSSTDTQYFGPGTRLTVL.

The J gene is TRBJ2-7, the V gene TRBV11-2; 7 nucleotides match TRBD2. The CDR3 is 11 residues long. Per germline, CDR1 SGHAT and CDR2 FQNNGV. V dropped 5 bases and J dropped 9; count of bases not matched to a gene: 4. This CDR3 reads CASSMGEGQYF. In nucleotides, the CDR3 is TGTGCCAGCAGCATGGGGGAGGGGCAGTACTTC.

The genes are TRBV9 and TRBJ1-1, with TRBD1 identical over 9 bases. Per the germline V gene, CDR1 is SGDLS and CDR2 is YYNGEE. Germline trimming cut 2 bases from V and 3 bases from J; bases unmatched to any gene: 2. The CDR3 length is 14 residues. CDR3 bases: TGTGCCAGCAGCGTGGGACAGGGTGACACTGAAGCTTTCTTT. This encodes CASSVGQGDTEAFF.